These 13 T cell receptor beta chains originate from one sample sequenced in a study of OX40 agonist ivuxolimab in advanced cancers. Libraries were prepared by immunoSEQ multiplex PCR; TCRdb keeps only in-frame clonotypes and omits some of them. Of roughly 80,000 clones in the sample, approximately 85% are singletons; the top ten hold about 0.6%. The sample in question was CD4+ or CD8+ T cells sorted from blood, obtained in a trial of the OX40 agonist ivuxolimab. Receptors were obtained from an adult with an advanced solid tumor such as melanoma, head and neck, liver or kidney cancer.

The rearrangement joins TRBV4-3 to TRBJ1-6; tentatively, D is TRBD1 (6 bases). Deletions cut 1 base from V and 7 bases from J, with 17 bases between. The CDR3 consists of 17 residues. Looked up from germline, CDR1 is LGHNA and CDR2 is YSLEER. The CDR3 coding sequence is TGCGCCAGCAGCCAAGGGGCCAGGAGGGGGGGAAATTCACCCCTCCACTTT. This gives the protein CASSQGARRGGNSPLHF.

The chain is built from TRBV2 and TRBJ1-5; 12 bases map to TRBD1. The germline gives CDR1 SNHLY, CDR2 FYNNEI. This CDR3 region has 15 residues. Trimming removed 4 bases from V and 6 bases from J; junction bases left unmatched: 4. CDR3 nucleotides: TGTGCCAGCAGTGGGGACAGGGGGCCAAGTCAGCCCCAGCATTTT. Translated, it gives CASSGDRGPSQPQHF.

The chain combines TRBV27 with TRBJ2-7; the D gene is possibly TRBD2 (6 bases). V was shortened by 3 bases and J by 3 bases, with 15 bases between the two germline ends. The CDR3 has 15 residues. In germline, CDR1 is MNHEY, CDR2 SMNVEV (reference sequence). CDR3 sequence (DNA): TGTGCCAGCAGTTTCTCTGACGGGAGTCTCTACGAGCAGTACTTC. Protein: CASSFSDGSLYEQYF.

This chain connects TRBV5-1 to TRBJ2-3, with 13 bases fitting TRBD2. This CDR3 comprises 17 residues. Germline lookup yields CDR1 SGHRS and CDR2 YFSETQ. Losses at the gene ends were 0 bases for V and 2 bases for J; bases not matched to a gene: 3. CDR3: CASSLGLAGGYTDTQYF. DNA for the CDR3: TGCGCCAGCAGCTTGGGACTAGCGGGGGGTTACACAGATACGCAGTATTTT. The full variable domain, with the rest looked up from reference TRBV5-1 and TRBJ2-3, is KAGVTQTPRYLIKTRGQQVTLSCSPISGHRSVSWYQQTPGQGLQFLFEYFSETQRNKGNFPGRFSGRQFSNSRSEMNVSTLELGDSALYLCASSLGLAGGYTDTQYFGPGTRLTVL.

This chain joins TRBV4-3 and TRBJ2-2, with 8 nucleotides matching TRBD2. Trimming took 0 bases from V and 7 from J; bases not matched to a gene: 7. Germline CDR1 LGHNA, CDR2 YSLEER. The CDR3 is 16 amino acids. CDR3 residues: CASSQERSRGGGELFF. The CDR3 bases are TGCGCCAGCAGCCAAGAAAGGTCCCGGGGGGGCGGGGAGCTGTTTTTT.

The CDR3 nucleotides are TGTGCCAGCATCTCGACTGGGAGGAACACCGGGGAGCTGTTTTTT. Protein sequence: CASISTGRNTGELFF. The chain has TRBV6-6 and TRBJ2-2, with D tentatively TRBD2 (5 bases). The CDR3 sequence is 15 residues long. CDR1 is MNHNY and CDR2 is SVGAGI in the germline V gene (reference sequence). Trimming removed 7 bases at V and 1 base at J, with 13 bases between.

V is TRBV7-2 and J is TRBJ2-1, with D unclear. V lost 1 base to trimming and J lost 7 bases, with 5 bases between them. CDR1 and CDR2 from the germline V gene are SGHTA and FQGNSA. The CDR3 is 12 residues long. Here the CDR3 DNA reads TGTGCCAGCAGCTTAGGAACAAATGAGCAGTTCTTC. This translates into CASSLGTNEQFF.

This clone was seen a handful of times. This chain links TRBV7-2 with TRBJ1-5; D perhaps matches TRBD1 (6 bases). Per germline, CDR1 SGHTA and CDR2 FQGNSA. The CDR3 is made up of 14 amino acids. V was trimmed by 5 bases and J by 4 bases, leaving 12 bases between them. In DNA form, the CDR3 reads TGTGCCAGCAGCGATAGAGGGGGTAATCAGCCCCAGCATTTT. Translating gives CASSDRGGNQPQHF. Looking up the rest from reference TRBV7-2 and TRBJ1-5 gives the full variable domain: GAGVSQSPSNKVTEKGKDVELRCDPISGHTALYWYRQSLGQGLEFLIYFQGNSAPDKSGLPSDRFSAERTGGSVSTLTIQRTQQEDSAVYLCASSDRGGNQPQHFGDGTRLSIL.

The rearrangement uses TRBV15 and TRBJ1-2; 8 nucleotides line up with TRBD1. The trim removed 4 bases at V and 3 bases at J, leaving 4 bases unmatched. Germline V gene data show CDR1 as LNHNV and CDR2 as YYDKDF (reference sequence). The CDR3 has 14 residues. Here the CDR3 DNA reads TGTGCCACCAGCATGACAGGGGCCCACTATGGCTACACCTTC. It is translated as CATSMTGAHYGYTF.

The V call is TRBV16, the J call TRBJ2-3; D is uncertain. Between the trimmed V and J ends, which lost 2 bases and 3 bases, there was a span of 0 bases. Germline CDR1 is KGHSY and CDR2 is FQNENV. This CDR3 contains 11 residues. CDR3 nucleotide sequence: TGTGCCAGCAGCCAAACAGATACGCAGTATTTT. Its translation is CASSQTDTQYF.

V and J are TRBV5-6 and TRBJ2-3; 7 positions agree with TRBD1. From germline, CDR1 is SGHDT and CDR2 YYEEEE. Unmatched junction bases numbered 7, after V lost 4 bases and J lost 2 bases. CDR3 length equals 15 residues. The DNA for the CDR3 is TGTGCCAGCAGCCCCCGGACAGGAGCCACAGATACGCAGTATTTT. Its protein is CASSPRTGATDTQYF. The full variable domain, in which reference TRBV5-6 and TRBJ2-3 provide the parts outside the CDR3, is DAGVTQSPTHLIKTRGQQVTLRCSPKSGHDTVSWYQQALGQGPQFIFQYYEEEERQRGNFPDRFSGHQFPNYSSELNVNALLLGDSALYLCASSPRTGATDTQYFGPGTRLTVL.

This chain links TRBV13 with TRBJ1-3, with TRBD1 matching 7 bases. Germline V gene sequence: CDR1 PRHDT, CDR2 FYEKMQ (reference sequence). V dropped 5 bases and J dropped 3; count of bases not matched to a gene: 7. The CDR3 length is 15 residues. Here the CDR3 DNA reads TGTGCCAGCAGCAAACGACAGGGAGGTGGAAACACCATATATTTT. Encoded protein: CASSKRQGGGNTIYF.

CDR3 protein: CASSQEPTGSTEAFF. In DNA, the CDR3 is TGTGCCAGCAGCCAAGAACCGACAGGGAGCACTGAAGCTTTCTTT. V and J are TRBV4-2 and TRBJ1-1, with TRBD1 matching 7 bases. V shed 0 bases, J shed 4 bases, and the junction held 5 bases outside the gene matches. The CDR3 is 15 residues long. The germline V gene has CDR1 LGHNA and CDR2 YNFKEQ.